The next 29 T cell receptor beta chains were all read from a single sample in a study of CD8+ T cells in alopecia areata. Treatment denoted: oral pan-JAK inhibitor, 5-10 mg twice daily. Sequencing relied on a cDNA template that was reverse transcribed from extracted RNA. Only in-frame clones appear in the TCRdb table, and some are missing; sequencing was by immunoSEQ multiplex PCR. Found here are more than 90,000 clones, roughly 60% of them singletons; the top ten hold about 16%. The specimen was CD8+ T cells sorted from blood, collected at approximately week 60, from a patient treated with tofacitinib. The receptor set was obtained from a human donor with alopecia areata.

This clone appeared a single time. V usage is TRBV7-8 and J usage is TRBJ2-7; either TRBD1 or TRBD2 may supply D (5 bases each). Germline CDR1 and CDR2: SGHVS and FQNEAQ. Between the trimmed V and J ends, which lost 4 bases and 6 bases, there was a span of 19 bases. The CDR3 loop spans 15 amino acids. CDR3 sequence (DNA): TGTGCCAGCAGCTGGCTTGCGGGTCAGGGATTCGAGCAGTACTTC. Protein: CASSWLAGQGFEQYF.

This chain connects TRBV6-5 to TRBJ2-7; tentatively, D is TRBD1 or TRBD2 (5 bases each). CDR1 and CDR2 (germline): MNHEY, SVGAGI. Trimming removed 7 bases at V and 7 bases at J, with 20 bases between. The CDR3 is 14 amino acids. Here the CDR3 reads CASNPGTRYLEQYF. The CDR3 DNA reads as TGTGCCAGCAATCCGGGGACCAGGTATTTAGAGCAGTACTTC.

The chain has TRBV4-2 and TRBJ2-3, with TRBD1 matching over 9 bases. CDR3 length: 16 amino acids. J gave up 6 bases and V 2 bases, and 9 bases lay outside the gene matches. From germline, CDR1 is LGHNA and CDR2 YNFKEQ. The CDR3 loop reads CASSQTGTGPGDTQYF. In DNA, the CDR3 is TGTGCCAGCAGCCAAACCGGGACAGGGCCCGGGGATACGCAGTATTTT.

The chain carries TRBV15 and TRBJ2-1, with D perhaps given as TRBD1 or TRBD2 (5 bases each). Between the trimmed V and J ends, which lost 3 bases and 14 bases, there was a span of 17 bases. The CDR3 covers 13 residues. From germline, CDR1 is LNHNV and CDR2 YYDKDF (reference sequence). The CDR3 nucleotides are TGTGCCACCAGCAGGATTGGGACCGACGGGGAGTTCTTC. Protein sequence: CATSRIGTDGEFF. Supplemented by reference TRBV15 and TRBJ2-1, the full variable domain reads DAMVIQNPRYQVTQFGKPVTLSCSQTLNHNVMYWYQQKSSQAPKLLFHYYDKDFNNEADTPDNFQSRRPNTSFCFLDIRSPGLGDTAMYLCATSRIGTDGEFFGPGTRLTVL.

The CDR3 bases are TGTGCCAGCAATGAGCAGTTCTTC. Translated: CASNEQFF. The chain couples TRBV6-1 to TRBJ2-1; D unclear. CDR3 length equals 8 residues. Germline loops: CDR1 MNHNS, CDR2 SASEGT. The germline V and J ends were trimmed by 7 bases and 8 bases, with 0 bases remaining between them.

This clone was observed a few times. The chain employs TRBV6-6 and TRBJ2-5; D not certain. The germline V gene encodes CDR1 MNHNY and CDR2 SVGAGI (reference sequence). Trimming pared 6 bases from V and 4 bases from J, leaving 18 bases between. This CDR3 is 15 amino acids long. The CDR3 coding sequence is TGTGCCAGCAGCGATTATGTCCGGCGGCGAGAGACCCAGTACTTC. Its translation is CASSDYVRRRETQYF.

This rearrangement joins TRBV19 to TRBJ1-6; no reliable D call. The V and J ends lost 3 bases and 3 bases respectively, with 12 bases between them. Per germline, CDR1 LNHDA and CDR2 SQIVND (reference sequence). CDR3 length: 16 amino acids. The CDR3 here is CASSMGWAIYNSPLHF. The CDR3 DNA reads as TGTGCCAGTAGTATGGGCTGGGCGATCTATAATTCACCCCTCCACTTT.

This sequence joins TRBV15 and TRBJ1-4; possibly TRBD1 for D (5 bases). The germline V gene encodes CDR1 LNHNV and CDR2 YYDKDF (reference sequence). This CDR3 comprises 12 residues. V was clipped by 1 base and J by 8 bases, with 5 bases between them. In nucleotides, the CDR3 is TGTGCCACCAGCAGAGGGGGGGAAAAACTGTTTTTT. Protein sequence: CATSRGGEKLFF. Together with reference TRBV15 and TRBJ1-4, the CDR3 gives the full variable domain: DAMVIQNPRYQVTQFGKPVTLSCSQTLNHNVMYWYQQKSSQAPKLLFHYYDKDFNNEADTPDNFQSRRPNTSFCFLDIRSPGLGDTAMYLCATSRGGEKLFFGSGTQLSVL.

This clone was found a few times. The DNA of the CDR3 is TGTGCCAGCAGTGATGATCGTACGGCAACAGATACGCAGTATTTT. Translation: CASSDDRTATDTQYF. This chain joins TRBV2 and TRBJ2-3, with no clear D. Germline-derived CDR1 and CDR2 are SNHLY and FYNNEI. This CDR3 is 15 amino acids long. V lost 3 bases and J 3 bases, leaving 13 bases between the germline ends.

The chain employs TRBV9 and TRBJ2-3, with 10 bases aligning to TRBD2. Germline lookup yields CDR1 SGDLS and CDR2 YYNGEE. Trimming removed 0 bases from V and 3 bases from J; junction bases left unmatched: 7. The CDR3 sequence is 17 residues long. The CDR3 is CASSVDLAGVGTDTQYF. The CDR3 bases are TGTGCCAGCAGCGTAGATCTAGCGGGGGTTGGAACAGATACGCAGTATTTT.

The CDR3 loop reads CATSRAGGAGEKLFF. CDR3 DNA sequence: TGTGCCACCAGCAGAGCAGGGGGCGCGGGTGAAAAACTGTTTTTT. This rearrangement joins TRBV15 to TRBJ1-4, with 8 bases that match TRBD1. Trimming removed 1 base from V and 7 bases from J; junction bases left unmatched: 5. The CDR3 runs 15 residues. CDR1 and CDR2 (germline): LNHNV, YYDKDF (reference sequence).

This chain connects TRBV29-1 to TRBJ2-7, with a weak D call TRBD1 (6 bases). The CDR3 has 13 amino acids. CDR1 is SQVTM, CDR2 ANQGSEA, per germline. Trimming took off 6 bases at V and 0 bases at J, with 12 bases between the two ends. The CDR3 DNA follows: TGCAGCGTCCGGGACACCCCCTCCTACGAGCAGTACTTC. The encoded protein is CSVRDTPSYEQYF.

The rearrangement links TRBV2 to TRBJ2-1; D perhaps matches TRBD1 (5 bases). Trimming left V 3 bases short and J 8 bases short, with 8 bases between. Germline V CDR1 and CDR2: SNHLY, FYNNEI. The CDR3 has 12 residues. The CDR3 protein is CASSDPGYEQFF. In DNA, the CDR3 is TGTGCCAGCAGTGATCCAGGGTATGAGCAGTTCTTC. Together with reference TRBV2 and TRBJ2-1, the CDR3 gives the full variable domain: EPEVTQTPSHQVTQMGQEVILRCVPISNHLYFYWYRQILGQKVEFLVSFYNNEISEKSEIFDDQFSVERPDGSNFTLKIRSTKLEDSAMYFCASSDPGYEQFFGPGTRLTVL.

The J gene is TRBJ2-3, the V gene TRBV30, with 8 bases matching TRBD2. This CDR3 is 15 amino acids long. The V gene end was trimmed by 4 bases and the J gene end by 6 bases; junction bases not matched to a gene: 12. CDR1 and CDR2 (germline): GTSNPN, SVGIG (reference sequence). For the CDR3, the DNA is TGTGCCTGGAATATGGGTCGGGGGGGTGCGGATACGCAGTATTTT. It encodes CAWNMGRGGADTQYF.

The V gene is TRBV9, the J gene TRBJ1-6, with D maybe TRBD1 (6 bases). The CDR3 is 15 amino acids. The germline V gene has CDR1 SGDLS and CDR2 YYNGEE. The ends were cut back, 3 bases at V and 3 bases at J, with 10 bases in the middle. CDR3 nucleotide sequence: TGTGCCAGCAGCGGGGAGGGGGACTATAATTCACCCCTCCACTTT. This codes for CASSGEGDYNSPLHF.

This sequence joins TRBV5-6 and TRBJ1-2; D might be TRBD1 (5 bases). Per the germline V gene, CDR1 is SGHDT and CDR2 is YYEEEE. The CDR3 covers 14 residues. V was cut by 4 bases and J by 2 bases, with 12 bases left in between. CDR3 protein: CASSPGGINYGYTF. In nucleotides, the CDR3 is TGTGCCAGCAGCCCTGGGGGGATAAACTATGGCTACACCTTC. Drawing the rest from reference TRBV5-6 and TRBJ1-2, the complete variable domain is DAGVTQSPTHLIKTRGQQVTLRCSPKSGHDTVSWYQQALGQGPQFIFQYYEEEERQRGNFPDRFSGHQFPNYSSELNVNALLLGDSALYLCASSPGGINYGYTFGSGTRLTVV.

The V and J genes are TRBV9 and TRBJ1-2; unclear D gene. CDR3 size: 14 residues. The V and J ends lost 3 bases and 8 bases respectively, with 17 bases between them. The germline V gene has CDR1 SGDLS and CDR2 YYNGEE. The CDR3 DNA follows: TGTGCCAGCAGCGGCCCGCGTTCTGCCCAAGGCTACACCTTC. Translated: CASSGPRSAQGYTF.

CDR3 in amino acids: CASTGAGGTYGYTF. In DNA, the CDR3 is TGTGCCAGCACAGGCGCCGGGGGGACCTATGGCTACACCTTC. V and J are TRBV25-1 and TRBJ1-2; possibly TRBD1 for D (5 bases). The V end was cut by 7 bases, the J end by 4 bases, with 16 bases between. The CDR3 has 14 amino acids. Germline V CDR1 and CDR2: MGHDK, SYGVNS.

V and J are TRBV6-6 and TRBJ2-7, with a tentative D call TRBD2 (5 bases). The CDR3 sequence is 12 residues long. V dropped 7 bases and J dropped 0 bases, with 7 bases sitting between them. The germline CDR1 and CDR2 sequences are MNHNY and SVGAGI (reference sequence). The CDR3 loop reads CASTGNSYEQYF. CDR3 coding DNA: TGTGCCAGCACCGGGAACTCCTACGAGCAGTACTTC.

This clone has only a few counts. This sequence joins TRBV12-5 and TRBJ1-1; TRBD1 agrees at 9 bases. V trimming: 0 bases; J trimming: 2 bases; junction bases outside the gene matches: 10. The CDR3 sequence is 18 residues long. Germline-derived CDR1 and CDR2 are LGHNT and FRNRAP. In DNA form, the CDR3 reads TGTGCTAGTGGTTTGGTGGGCCTACAGGGGGCTTTTAACACTGAAGCTTTCTTT. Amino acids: CASGLVGLQGAFNTEAFF.

The DNA for the CDR3 is TGTGCCAGCAGCCATCGGGGGGTCGGGGCCAACGTCCTGACTTTC. The encoded protein is CASSHRGVGANVLTF. The chain joins TRBV21-1 to TRBJ2-6; the D segment call TRBD2 is taken from the table without a DNA check. TRBV21-1 is marked as a pseudogene. The CDR3 is 15 residues long.

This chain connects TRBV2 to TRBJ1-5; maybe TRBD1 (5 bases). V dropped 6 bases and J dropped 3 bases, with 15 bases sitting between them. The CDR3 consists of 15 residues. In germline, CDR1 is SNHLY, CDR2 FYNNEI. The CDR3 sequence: CASSEPGRNNQPQHF. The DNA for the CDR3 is TGTGCCAGCAGCGAACCGGGACGGAACAATCAGCCCCAGCATTTT.

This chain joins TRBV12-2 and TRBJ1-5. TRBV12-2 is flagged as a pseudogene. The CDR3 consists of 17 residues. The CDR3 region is CASRLRRDSYSNQPQHF. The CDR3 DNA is TGTGCAAGTCGCTTAAGGAGGGACTCGTATAGCAATCAGCCCCAGCATTTT.

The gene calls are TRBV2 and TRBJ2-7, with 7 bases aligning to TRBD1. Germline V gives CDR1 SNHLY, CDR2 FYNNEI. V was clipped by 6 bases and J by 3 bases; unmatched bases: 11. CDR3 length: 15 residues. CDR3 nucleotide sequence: TGTGCCAGCAGGTACCAGTCGGGACAGAGCTACGAGCAGTACTTC. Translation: CASRYQSGQSYEQYF.

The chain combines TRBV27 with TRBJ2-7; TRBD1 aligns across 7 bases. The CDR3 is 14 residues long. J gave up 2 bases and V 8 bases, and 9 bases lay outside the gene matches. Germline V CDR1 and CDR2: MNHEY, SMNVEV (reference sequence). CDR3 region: CASSPRDSAYEQYF. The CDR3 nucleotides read TGTGCCAGCTCACCCCGGGACAGCGCCTACGAGCAGTACTTC.

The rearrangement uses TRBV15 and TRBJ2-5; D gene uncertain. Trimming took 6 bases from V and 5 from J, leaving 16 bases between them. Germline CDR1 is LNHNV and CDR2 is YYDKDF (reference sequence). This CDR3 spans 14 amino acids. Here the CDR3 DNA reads TGTGCCACCAGAGGCGGTACCTTCAGGGAGACCCAGTACTTC. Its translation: CATRGGTFRETQYF.

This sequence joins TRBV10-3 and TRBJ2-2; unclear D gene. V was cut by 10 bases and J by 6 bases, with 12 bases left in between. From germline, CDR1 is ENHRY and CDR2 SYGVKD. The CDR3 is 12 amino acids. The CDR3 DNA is TGTGCCACCCTCGATTTGGCCGGGGAGCTGTTTTTT. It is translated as CATLDLAGELFF.

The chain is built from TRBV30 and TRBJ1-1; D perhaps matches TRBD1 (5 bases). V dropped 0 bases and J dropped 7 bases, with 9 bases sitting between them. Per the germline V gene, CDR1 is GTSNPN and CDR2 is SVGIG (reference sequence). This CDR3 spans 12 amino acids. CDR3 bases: TGTGCCTGGAGTGTTACGGGGGGTGAAGCTTTCTTT. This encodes CAWSVTGGEAFF.

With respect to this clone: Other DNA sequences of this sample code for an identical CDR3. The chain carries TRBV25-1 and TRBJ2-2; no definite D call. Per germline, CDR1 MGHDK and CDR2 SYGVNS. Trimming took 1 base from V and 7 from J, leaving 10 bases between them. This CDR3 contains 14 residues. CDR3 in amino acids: CASSESVTGGELFF. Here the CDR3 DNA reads TGTGCCAGCAGTGAATCGGTGACGGGCGGGGAGCTGTTTTTT. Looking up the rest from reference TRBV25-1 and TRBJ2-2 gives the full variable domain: EADIYQTPRYLVIGTGKKITLECSQTMGHDKMYWYQQDPGMELHLIHYSYGVNSTEKGDLSSESTVSRIRTEHFPLTLESARPSHTSQYLCASSESVTGGELFFGEGSRLTVL.